What follows are 31 T cell receptor beta chains derived from one specimen sequenced in a study of shared clonotypes between healthy human individuals. Profiled with immunoSEQ multiplex PCR; TCRdb holds only in-frame clones, not every one. The data hold fewer than 3 million clones, with roughly 90% observed a single time. The sample comprised naive CD4+ T cells from PBMCs. Sample subset: CD45RA+ positively selected. The receptors derive from a man aged 18 to 30 in good health. Some clones in this sample may be carry-over from other donors' samples.

V usage is TRBV10-3 and J usage is TRBJ2-5; TRBD1 aligns across 8 bases. V lost 6 bases to trimming and J lost 2 bases; unmatched junction nucleotides: 8. The CDR3 consists of 15 residues. The germline gives CDR1 ENHRY, CDR2 SYGVKD. The DNA of the CDR3 is TGTGCCATCAGGAATGCCGGGACAGGTCAAGAGACCCAGTACTTC. This gives the protein CAIRNAGTGQETQYF.

A remark on this clone: At the DNA level, this CDR3 is encoded by other sequences in the same sample as well. This chain joins TRBV6-1 and TRBJ1-5, with D hard to call. The CDR3 runs 14 residues. The V gene's germline CDR1 is MNHNS and CDR2 SASEGT. Deletions cut 0 bases from V and 4 bases from J, with 7 bases between. CDR3 sequence reads: CASSEALRNQPQHF. CDR3 bases: TGTGCCAGCAGTGAAGCGCTTCGGAATCAGCCCCAGCATTTT.

This chain connects TRBV5-4 to TRBJ2-6; D may correspond to TRBD1 or TRBD2 (5 bases each). The CDR3 is made up of 17 amino acids. The V and J ends lost 3 bases and 0 bases respectively, with 13 bases between them. Per germline, CDR1 SGHNT and CDR2 YYREEE (reference sequence). In nucleotides, the CDR3 is TGTGCCAGCAGCTCGGGCCTTGGGGGCTCTGGGGCCAACGTCCTGACTTTC. Translation: CASSSGLGGSGANVLTF. Full variable domain (missing parts from reference TRBV5-4 and TRBJ2-6): ETGVTQSPTHLIKTRGQQVTLRCSSQSGHNTVSWYQQALGQGPQFIFQYYREEENGRGNFPPRFSGLQFPNYSSELNVNALELDDSALYLCASSSGLGGSGANVLTFGAGSRLTVL.

J is TRBJ2-7 and V is TRBV28; 9 bases line up with TRBD2. This CDR3 contains 16 residues. J lost 3 bases, V lost 6 bases, and 12 bases had no gene match. The germline CDR1 and CDR2 sequences are MDHEN and SYDVKM. CDR3 amino acids: CASRPWGTSSFYEQYF. In nucleotides, the CDR3 is TGTGCCAGCAGGCCCTGGGGGACTAGCAGCTTCTACGAGCAGTACTTC.

CDR3 bases: TGCAGCGTTGCACATCTAGCGGGAACTGAGGGGTCCGAGCAGTACTTC. This sequence encodes CSVAHLAGTEGSEQYF. The V call is TRBV29-1, the J call TRBJ2-7, with TRBD2 matching 9 bases. CDR1 is SQVTM and CDR2 is ANQGSEA in the germline V gene. V shed 4 bases and J 6 bases; nucleotides not matched to a gene: 16. The CDR3 has 16 amino acids.

This clone was seen a single time. V is TRBV15 and J is TRBJ2-5; D tentatively fits TRBD1 or TRBD2 (5 bases each). Trimming removed 5 bases at V and 4 bases at J, with 14 bases between. Germline V gene data show CDR1 as LNHNV and CDR2 as YYDKDF (reference sequence). This CDR3 is built from 14 residues. In nucleotides, the CDR3 is TGTGCCACCAGCGACCCGGGGCGAGGAGAGACCCAGTACTTC. It yields the protein CATSDPGRGETQYF.

V usage is TRBV29-1 and J usage is TRBJ2-3, with 7 bases fitting TRBD2. CDR3 length: 14 residues. Germline V lookup: CDR1 SQVTM, CDR2 ANQGSEA. J gave up 2 bases and V 3 bases, and 5 bases lay outside the gene matches. The CDR3 DNA sequence: TGCAGCGTTGAGCCTAGCGGCTACACAGATACGCAGTATTTT. It specifies CSVEPSGYTDTQYF.

V and J are TRBV5-1 and TRBJ1-1, with D possibly matching TRBD1 (6 bases). The CDR3 consists of 15 residues. V lost 4 bases and J 0 bases, leaving 13 bases between the germline ends. Per germline, CDR1 SGHRS and CDR2 YFSETQ. As DNA, the CDR3 is TGCGCCAGCAGCCAAGGACAGCGTATGAACACTGAAGCTTTCTTT. The encoded protein is CASSQGQRMNTEAFF. Based on the CDR3 plus reference TRBV5-1 and TRBJ1-1, the full variable domain is KAGVTQTPRYLIKTRGQQVTLSCSPISGHRSVSWYQQTPGQGLQFLFEYFSETQRNKGNFPGRFSGRQFSNSRSEMNVSTLELGDSALYLCASSQGQRMNTEAFFGQGTRLTVV.

Remarks on this clone: Other nucleotide sequences in the sample specify the same CDR3. The gene calls are TRBV5-5 and TRBJ2-5, with 7 bases that match TRBD2. CDR1 is SGHKS and CDR2 is YYEKEE in the germline V gene (reference sequence). This CDR3 comprises 14 residues. J lost 5 bases, V lost 0 bases, and 4 bases had no gene match. This CDR3 is CASSLVGGRETQYF. CDR3 DNA sequence: TGTGCCAGCAGCTTGGTGGGAGGGAGGGAGACCCAGTACTTC.

The genes are TRBV7-3 and TRBJ1-2, with D unresolved. The CDR3 is made up of 13 amino acids. Germline V lookup: CDR1 SGHTA, CDR2 FQGTGA. Trimming took off 5 bases at V and 2 bases at J, with 9 bases between the two ends. CDR3 residues: CASSAGQNYGYTF. CDR3 in DNA: TGTGCCAGCAGCGCAGGCCAGAACTATGGCTACACCTTC.

The chain uses TRBV27 and TRBJ1-3; D possibly corresponds to TRBD1 (5 bases). Germline V CDR1 and CDR2: MNHEY, SMNVEV (reference sequence). V lost 4 bases to trimming and J lost 4 bases, with 17 bases between them. CDR3 length: 16 residues. The CDR3 DNA is TGTGCCAGCAGTTCGGGACCGGGGCTCTTGGGAAACACCATATATTTT. Protein sequence: CASSSGPGLLGNTIYF.

This clone was detected only once. This rearrangement joins TRBV7-9 to TRBJ2-1, with TRBD1 matching over 10 bases. Germline V lookup: CDR1 SEHNR, CDR2 FQNEAQ (reference sequence). V gave up 8 bases and J gave up 5 bases; unmatched junction bases: 6. There are 14 residues in the CDR3. The CDR3 sequence: CASRTGTGDNEQFF. In DNA form, the CDR3 reads TGTGCCAGCCGAACCGGGACAGGGGACAATGAGCAGTTCTTC.

The chain employs TRBV19 and TRBJ1-4, with a weak D call TRBD1 (5 bases). V was clipped by 6 bases and J by 5 bases, with 13 bases between them. CDR1 LNHDA and CDR2 SQIVND come from the germline V gene (reference sequence). The CDR3 totals 14 residues. The CDR3: CASSIRGGNEKLFF. CDR3 DNA sequence: TGTGCCAGTAGCATACGGGGGGGAAATGAAAAACTGTTTTTT.

This chain connects TRBV7-9 to TRBJ2-7; possibly TRBD2 for D (6 bases). V dropped 1 base and J dropped 2 bases, with 9 bases sitting between them. From germline, CDR1 is SEHNR and CDR2 FQNEAQ (reference sequence). The CDR3 is 14 residues long. The CDR3 DNA reads as TGTGCCAGCAGCTTAGGGGACTCCACCTACGAGCAGTACTTC. Amino acids: CASSLGDSTYEQYF.

The J gene is TRBJ2-7, the V gene TRBV12-5, with 9 bases that match TRBD1. In germline, CDR1 is LGHNT, CDR2 FRNRAP. There are 17 residues in the CDR3. The V gene end was trimmed by 5 bases and the J gene end by 4 bases; junction bases not matched to a gene: 15. The CDR3 DNA reads as TGTGCTAGTGGTGGCCTTTTTTGGGACAGGGACGGGTACGAGCAGTACTTC. This codes for CASGGLFWDRDGYEQYF.

CDR3 protein: CASSGGWTGTYEQYF. The CDR3 DNA follows: TGTGCCAGCAGCGGGGGCTGGACAGGTACCTACGAGCAGTACTTC. V and J are TRBV9 and TRBJ2-7; TRBD1 agrees at 7 bases. J was trimmed by 2 bases and V by 3 bases; bases with no gene match: 8. Germline V CDR1 and CDR2: SGDLS, YYNGEE. CDR3 length equals 15 residues.

The rearrangement links TRBV10-3 to TRBJ1-3; D perhaps matches TRBD1 (5 bases). The V and J ends lost 0 bases and 0 bases respectively, with 12 bases between them. CDR3 length equals 17 residues. Germline CDR1 is ENHRY and CDR2 is SYGVKD. The CDR3: CAISESKYRYSGNTIYF. DNA of the CDR3: TGTGCCATCAGTGAGTCGAAATACAGGTACTCTGGAAACACCATATATTTT.

This chain joins TRBV28 and TRBJ1-5; D remains ambiguous. V lost 5 bases, J lost 9 bases, and 8 bases lay in between. The CDR3 runs to 11 residues. CDR1 MDHEN and CDR2 SYDVKM come from the germline V gene. This CDR3 reads CASSLKVPQHF. The CDR3, as DNA: TGTGCCAGCAGTCTAAAAGTGCCCCAGCATTTT.

V is TRBV11-2 and J is TRBJ1-1, with D perhaps TRBD1 (5 bases). CDR1 and CDR2 from the germline V gene are SGHAT and FQNNGV. Trimming pared 1 base from V and 6 bases from J, leaving 18 bases between. The CDR3 sequence is 16 residues long. The CDR3 DNA sequence: TGTGCCAGCAGCTTAGTCGGGGCCGGGTTCGCCCCTGAAGCTTTCTTT. Its protein is CASSLVGAGFAPEAFF.

The chain links TRBV9 to TRBJ1-1; D unresolved. This CDR3 has 14 residues. The germline V and J ends were trimmed by 1 base and 1 base, with 8 bases remaining between them. The V gene's germline CDR1 is SGDLS and CDR2 YYNGEE. The CDR3 is CASSVQVTNTEAFF. The CDR3 DNA reads TGTGCCAGCAGCGTACAAGTCACGAACACTGAAGCTTTCTTT.

The chain is built from TRBV5-1 and TRBJ1-4, with TRBD1 matching 10 bases. V dropped 7 bases and J dropped 3; count of bases not matched to a gene: 12. Germline-derived CDR1 and CDR2 are SGHRS and YFSETQ. The length of the CDR3 is 17 residues. CDR3 nucleotides: TGCGCCAGCGGTCCGGGACAGGGGTTTCAGCCTAATGAAAAACTGTTTTTT. Translated, it gives CASGPGQGFQPNEKLFF.

The table lists this clone with a count of one. Within the sample, other DNA sequences also encode this same CDR3. The chain has TRBV5-1 and TRBJ2-3, with D tentatively TRBD1 (6 bases). The V and J ends lost 0 bases and 3 bases respectively, with 8 bases between them. This CDR3 has 14 residues. Per germline, CDR1 SGHRS and CDR2 YFSETQ. CDR3 in amino acids: CASSLEQGTDTQYF. In DNA, the CDR3 is TGCGCCAGCAGCTTGGAACAGGGTACAGATACGCAGTATTTT.

The chain joins TRBV28 to TRBJ1-5; unclear D gene. Trimming pared 5 bases from V and 0 bases from J, leaving 17 bases between. This CDR3 is built from 17 residues. Germline loops: CDR1 MDHEN, CDR2 SYDVKM. CDR3 sequence reads: CASSAEARTFSNQPQHF. The CDR3 DNA reads as TGTGCCAGCAGTGCTGAAGCGAGGACGTTTAGCAATCAGCCCCAGCATTTT.

The V and J genes are TRBV7-6 and TRBJ1-3; tentatively, D is TRBD1 (5 bases). The germline gives CDR1 SGHVS, CDR2 FNYEAQ. The CDR3 runs 17 residues. Trimming left V 1 base short and J 3 bases short, with 16 bases between. CDR3 protein: CASSLDDTGRGGNTIYF. The CDR3 nucleotides read TGTGCCAGCAGCTTAGATGATACGGGTAGGGGTGGAAACACCATATATTTT.

This rearrangement joins TRBV2 to TRBJ2-7; 8 nucleotides match TRBD1. Per germline, CDR1 SNHLY and CDR2 FYNNEI. Losses at the gene ends were 4 bases for V and 6 bases for J; bases not matched to a gene: 8. The CDR3 runs 14 residues. CDR3 residues: CASSGTGGTLEQYF. Written as DNA, the CDR3 is TGTGCCAGCAGTGGAACAGGGGGGACCCTCGAGCAGTACTTC.

This clone was detected a few times. The rearrangement links TRBV6-1 to TRBJ2-5; a weak D match, TRBD2 (7 bases). From germline, CDR1 is MNHNS and CDR2 SASEGT. V was pared by 7 bases and J by 5 bases, with 20 bases between. The CDR3 is made up of 15 amino acids. CDR3 protein: CASTREGGDSETQYF. CDR3 bases: TGTGCCAGCACGAGGGAGGGGGGGGATAGCGAGACCCAGTACTTC.

Of note for this clone: In the same sample, other DNA sequences code for this CDR3. This chain joins TRBV27 and TRBJ2-1, with 14 bases aligning to TRBD2. Germline CDR1 and CDR2: MNHEY and SMNVEV (reference sequence). The CDR3 contains 15 residues. The V and J ends lost 4 bases and 8 bases, in that order; junction bases with no gene match: 4. CDR3 in amino acids: CASSWGLAGVYEQFF. The CDR3 DNA is TGTGCCAGCAGTTGGGGACTAGCGGGAGTTTATGAGCAGTTCTTC.

The chain has TRBV27 and TRBJ2-7, with 7 bases fitting TRBD1. CDR3 length equals 14 residues. The germline CDR1 and CDR2 sequences are MNHEY and SMNVEV (reference sequence). V gave up 5 bases and J gave up 4 bases; unmatched junction bases: 8. The DNA for the CDR3 is TGTGCCAGCAGTATACAGGGGTATATGTACGAGCAGTACTTC. Amino acids: CASSIQGYMYEQYF.

The chain joins TRBV9 to TRBJ2-1; 12 bases fit TRBD2. The germline V gene has CDR1 SGDLS and CDR2 YYNGEE. The V gene end was trimmed by 3 bases and the J gene end by 9 bases; junction bases not matched to a gene: 4. This CDR3 comprises 14 residues. The CDR3 spells CASSGTSGNPEQFF. The CDR3 bases are TGTGCCAGCAGCGGGACTAGCGGGAATCCTGAGCAGTTCTTC.

The rearrangement links TRBV5-1 to TRBJ2-5; 12 positions match TRBD2. The V segment lost 6 bases and the J segment 6 bases; nucleotides outside the gene matches: 18. The germline V gene encodes CDR1 SGHRS and CDR2 YFSETQ. CDR3 length: 18 amino acids. The CDR3 reads CASTKSSGTSGPLKTQYF. The CDR3 DNA is TGCGCCAGCACCAAATCTTCCGGGACTAGCGGGCCCCTGAAGACCCAGTACTTC.

Concerning this clone: The sample has other DNA sequences that encode this CDR3 too. The V call is TRBV7-2, the J call TRBJ1-3; D is unclear. V dropped 4 bases and J dropped 1 base, with 5 bases sitting between them. CDR3 size: 13 residues. Germline CDR1 reads SGHTA; CDR2 reads FQGNSA. The chain's CDR3 is CASSSESGNTIYF. CDR3 coding DNA: TGTGCCAGCAGCTCCGAGTCTGGAAACACCATATATTTT. Combining the CDR3 with reference TRBV7-2 and TRBJ1-3 gives the whole variable domain GAGVSQSPSNKVTEKGKDVELRCDPISGHTALYWYRQSLGQGLEFLIYFQGNSAPDKSGLPSDRFSAERTGGSVSTLTIQRTQQEDSAVYLCASSSESGNTIYFGEGSWLTVV.